This record looks at one T cell receptor (beta chain) sequence and its context. Antigen unknown. Stated treatment: roughly 10-day PBMC culture with coronavirus spike peptide pools or control peptides (ViraFEST assay). Germline V gene lookup returns CDR1 DFQATT and CDR2 SNEGSKA (reference sequence). Trimming removed 6 bases at V and 8 bases at J, with 22 bases between. This CDR3 comprises 15 residues. The sample originates from a study of vaccination and CD4 T cells after COVID-19. The Oncomine TCR Beta short-read assay sequenced DNA from cultured CD4+ T cells. TCRdb itself ran the PCR reads through MiXCR, one entry per CDR3 protein. The data show about 4,400 distinct CDR3 sequences, less than 45% seen once.

The source material was CD4+ T cells from blood, cultured in vitro, sampled after SARS-CoV-2 vaccination. The clonotype was recovered from a human donor who had recovered from COVID-19. J is TRBJ1-4 and V is TRBV20-1; D ambiguous. CDR3 sequence (DNA): TGCAGTGCCCCCGAACCCAAGGCGGGTGGGGAAAAACTGTTTTTT. Translating it yields CSAPEPKAGGEKLFF.